This T cell receptor beta chain came from a study of Tregs in tolerant kidney transplant recipients (dated by TCRdb to between 2018 and 2020). Background for the entire study: Additional Treg samples were obtained from a 3-day mixed lymphocyte reaction with belatacept, in some cases followed by an approximately 5-day donor restimulation, before recipient CD4+CD25+CD127- cells were sorted. During sorting of primary belatacept mixed lymphocyte reaction cultures, recipient cells were distinguished from donor cells with antibodies. The study applied TCRbeta sequencing to find donor-specific regulatory T cells before combined kidney and bone marrow transplantation and then followed those same cells after transplant. TCRbeta repertoire sequencing was used in 3 healthy controls to compare several ways of expanding Tregs specific for an allogeneic donor. The study at large found these results: The study was limited by small patient numbers, and the findings need validation in larger populations and under other immunosuppression protocols. Biological reproducibility was not examined directly, but technical replication error appeared to be minimal. The most biologically relevant and donor-specific TCRbeta repertoire appeared to be identified by expanding Tregs with activated donor B cells.

The germline V gene specifies SNHLY as CDR1 and FYNNEI as CDR2. Including cysteine and phenylalanine, the CDR3 has 16 amino acids. Only the CDR3 portion is preserved as DNA: 48 bases, with reading frame beginning at the first base. Trimmed from V: 5 bases; trimmed from J: 0 bases; junction bases lacking a gene match: 7. Concerning this clone itself: This receptor's antigen is unknown. No quality values exist for individual bases; no much larger clone is one base distant.

For TCRbeta CDR3 sequencing, genomic DNA was extracted from sorted cells using the QIAGEN DNeasy Blood and Tissue Kit. High-throughput TCRbeta CDR3 sequencing, including PCR amplification with bias correction and internal controls, was performed commercially through immunoSEQ. Processing in the source paper ran as follows. Unique productive TCRbeta sequences were defined by CDR3 nucleotide sequence where primers matched, otherwise by CDR3 amino acid sequence with Vbeta and Jbeta genes. A sequence counted as donor-reactive if, in CFSE-low cells, the sequence had a frequency of at least 0.01% and was expanded at least 5-fold compared with unstimulated cells. Jensen-Shannon divergence, calculated on the top 100 TCRbeta sequences ranked by frequency, was used to quantify repertoire divergence. For any sample with multiple sequencing runs, sorting error was corrected in each run separately before the runs were pooled. Drawn from immuneACCESS, this table holds only the in-frame rearrangements with V and J called that TCRdb kept. Clones are partly lost; checked studies trace under half to an unresolved V gene and leave the rest unexplained. That table is the source of V, J and clone size, and D and trimming were worked out from the DNA. Here the sample has under 50,000 clones; around 95% occur a single time. In total, the top ten clones hold around 0.4% of the sample.

Healthy control blood was obtained either as purchased buffy coats or from healthy volunteers. Healthy control blood was processed to PBMCs by Ficoll density gradient and cryopreserved, and patient PBMCs were collected before and after transplant. This receptor was identified in a human donor in good health. The sequencing input was Tregs from blood cultured with allogeneic cells. Recombination connected TRBV2 to TRBJ2-3; the central 8 bases match TRBD1. CDR3 sequence: CASSPQGALSTDTQYF. In nucleotides, the sequence is TGTGCCAGCAGTCCCCAGGGGGCCCTTAGCACAGATACGCAGTATTTT.